The 22 T cell receptor beta chains below all came from one sample that was sequenced in a study of blood T cell repertoires in COVID-19. Libraries were prepared by immunoSEQ multiplex PCR; TCRdb keeps only in-frame clonotypes and omits some of them. The repertoire holds roughly 69,000 clones, with about 86% as singletons. Sequences were obtained from peripheral blood. The source is a human donor in a cohort sampled during active COVID-19.

The chain uses TRBV27 and TRBJ2-7; the match to TRBD1 covers 9 bases. The length of the CDR3 is 15 residues. CDR1 and CDR2 (germline): MNHEY, SMNVEV (reference sequence). The J segment lost 6 bases and the V segment lost 7 bases, leaving 13 bases of the junction unmatched. For the CDR3, the DNA is TGTGCCAGCACCTCTTATAACAGGGGGCTGGCCGAGCAGTACTTC. As protein: CASTSYNRGLAEQYF.

The chain combines TRBV29-1 with TRBJ2-3, with 7 bases matching TRBD2. The J segment lost 2 bases and the V segment lost 4 bases, leaving 9 bases of the junction unmatched. CDR1 is SQVTM and CDR2 is ANQGSEA in the germline V gene. This CDR3 has 15 amino acids. The CDR3 region is CSVVGGVGVTDTQYF. The CDR3 nucleotides are TGCAGCGTTGTGGGAGGGGTCGGTGTCACAGATACGCAGTATTTT.

This chain joins TRBV21-1 and TRBJ1-1. TRBV21-1 is deemed a pseudogene. CDR3 length equals 15 residues. As DNA, the CDR3 is TGTGCCAGCAGCAAAGCGCGGTCACTATCCCTACGGTCTTTCTTT. Protein product: CASSKARSLSLRSFF.

This clone is a singleton in its sample. Here the CDR3 reads CASSQDQVQTYEQYF. CDR3 bases: TGCGCCAGCAGCCAAGATCAGGTTCAAACCTACGAGCAGTACTTC. The chain joins TRBV4-3 to TRBJ2-7, with unresolved D. CDR3 length: 15 residues. In germline, CDR1 is LGHNA, CDR2 YSLEER. Trimming left V 0 bases short and J 2 bases short, with 11 bases between.

The rearrangement links TRBV7-9 to TRBJ2-7; 9 bases are a match to TRBD1. The CDR3 covers 15 residues. Trimming at V came to 4 bases and at J to 3 bases, leaving 7 bases not matched to a gene. In germline, CDR1 is SEHNR, CDR2 FQNEAQ (reference sequence). CDR3: CASSYGPGQGYEQYF. The CDR3 DNA reads TGTGCCAGCAGCTACGGCCCGGGACAGGGCTACGAGCAGTACTTC.

V and J are TRBV27 and TRBJ2-7; maybe TRBD2 (5 bases). From germline, CDR1 is MNHEY and CDR2 SMNVEV (reference sequence). The CDR3 extends over 12 amino acids. CDR3 in DNA: TGTCGCCTTAGGAGGCTTTCCTACGAGCAGTACTTC. Residues: CRLRRLSYEQYF.

The rearrangement uses TRBV7-9 and TRBJ2-7, with D possibly matching TRBD2 (5 bases). This CDR3 has 14 amino acids. CDR1 is SEHNR, CDR2 FQNEAQ, per germline (reference sequence). Between the trimmed V and J ends, which lost 3 bases and 2 bases, there was a span of 11 bases. CDR3 DNA: TGTGCCAGCAGCTTCGACGGAGGCGCCTACGAGCAGTACTTC. It codes for CASSFDGGAYEQYF.

This sequence joins TRBV6-5 and TRBJ2-7, with D possibly TRBD2 on 5 matching bases. The CDR3 runs to 13 residues. With 9 bases removed from V and 3 bases from J, the gap between germline ends came to 15 bases. CDR1 and CDR2 (germline): MNHEY, SVGAGI. CDR3 nucleotide sequence: TGTGCCAGTACCGGACTCTGGGACTACGAGCAGTACTTC. Its protein is CASTGLWDYEQYF.

This chain uses TRBV27 with TRBJ1-1, with D possibly matching TRBD1 (5 bases). The V and J ends lost 3 bases and 4 bases respectively, with 9 bases between them. CDR1 MNHEY and CDR2 SMNVEV come from the germline V gene (reference sequence). The CDR3 consists of 13 residues. CDR3 loop: CASSLSGRTEAFF. The CDR3 DNA follows: TGTGCCAGCAGTTTGTCAGGGCGCACTGAAGCTTTCTTT.

The sample holds a few counts of this clone. The J gene is TRBJ2-2, the V gene TRBV6-5; D perhaps matches TRBD1 (6 bases). The CDR3 contains 15 residues. V lost 5 bases to trimming and J lost 0 bases, with 10 bases between them. From germline, CDR1 is MNHEY and CDR2 SVGAGI. CDR3 region: CASSPGTTNTGELFF. The DNA of the CDR3 is TGTGCCAGCAGTCCCGGGACAACGAACACCGGGGAGCTGTTTTTT.

This clone was seen a handful of times. The rearrangement joins TRBV19 to TRBJ1-6, with a weak D call TRBD1 (6 bases). The V end was cut by 3 bases, the J end by 4 bases, with 13 bases between. The CDR3 loop spans 16 amino acids. Germline V gene lookup returns CDR1 LNHDA and CDR2 SQIVND (reference sequence). CDR3 sequence: CASSIGQGRYNSPLHF. The CDR3 DNA sequence: TGTGCCAGTAGTATTGGGCAGGGGCGTTATAATTCACCCCTCCACTTT.

This chain connects TRBV5-5 to TRBJ1-3; D call uncertain. Trimming took 4 bases from V and 0 from J, leaving 17 bases between them. The CDR3 runs to 17 residues. The germline V gene has CDR1 SGHKS and CDR2 YYEKEE (reference sequence). CDR3 DNA: TGTGCCAGCAGCGACGTACCCCCGGGGAACTCTGGAAACACCATATATTTT. As protein: CASSDVPPGNSGNTIYF.

The rearrangement joins TRBV3-1 (or the pseudogene TRBV3-2) to TRBJ2-7; D may be TRBD1 (6 bases). CDR1 is LGHDT and CDR2 is YNNKEL in the germline V gene (reference sequence). V dropped 6 bases and J dropped 4 bases, with 16 bases sitting between them. The CDR3 contains 14 residues. CDR3 loop: CASSSRTATYEQYF. The DNA of the CDR3 is TGTGCCAGCAGTTCTCGGACAGCTACTTACGAGCAGTACTTC.

The chain's CDR3 is CASSVTTEGSGRSGNTIYF. DNA of the CDR3: TGTGCCAGCAGCGTAACGACGGAGGGTTCTGGACGTTCGGGAAACACCATATATTTT. The chain couples TRBV9 to TRBJ1-3; unclear D gene. Trimming took 1 base from V and 4 from J, leaving 24 bases between them. The V gene's germline CDR1 is SGDLS and CDR2 YYNGEE. CDR3 size: 19 residues.

This clone was detected only once. CDR3 sequence reads: CASSLVASGSGGGEQFF. The CDR3 DNA reads TGTGCCAGCAGCTTAGTAGCTAGCGGGAGTGGGGGGGGTGAGCAGTTCTTC. The chain recombines TRBV7-2 with TRBJ2-1; TRBD2 aligns across 10 bases. CDR1 and CDR2 (germline): SGHTA, FQGNSA. This CDR3 contains 17 residues. With V trimmed by 1 base and J by 9 bases, 12 bases remained unmatched. The complete variable domain, with remaining parts taken from reference TRBV7-2 and TRBJ2-1, reads GAGVSQSPSNKVTEKGKDVELRCDPISGHTALYWYRQSLGQGLEFLIYFQGNSAPDKSGLPSDRFSAERTGGSVSTLTIQRTQQEDSAVYLCASSLVASGSGGGEQFFGPGTRLTVL.

This chain uses TRBV20-1 with TRBJ2-1; 8 positions agree with TRBD2. Germline loops: CDR1 DFQATT, CDR2 SNEGSKA (reference sequence). With V trimmed by 3 bases and J by 1 base, 2 bases remained unmatched. The CDR3 spans 14 residues. CDR3 nucleotides: TGCAGTGCTAGTGCTAGCGGGTCCTACAATGAGCAGTTCTTC. Translating gives CSASASGSYNEQFF.

This chain connects TRBV9 to TRBJ2-1; D possibly corresponds to TRBD1 (6 bases). The CDR3 covers 15 residues. V dropped 0 bases and J dropped 5 bases, with 12 bases sitting between them. The germline CDR1 and CDR2 sequences are SGDLS and YYNGEE. This chain's CDR3 is CASSVVAGANNEQFF. CDR3 coding DNA: TGTGCCAGCAGCGTAGTAGCAGGGGCAAACAATGAGCAGTTCTTC.

This clone was seen repeatedly, ten times or more. The genes are TRBV19 and TRBJ2-6, with D possibly being TRBD1 (5 bases). V was shortened by 4 bases and J by 0 bases, with 10 bases between the two germline ends. From germline, CDR1 is LNHDA and CDR2 SQIVND (reference sequence). The CDR3 is 16 amino acids. CDR3 in DNA: TGTGCCAGTAGTACCAGACAGAGCTCTGGGGCCAACGTCCTGACTTTC. Its translation: CASSTRQSSGANVLTF. Drawing the rest from reference TRBV19 and TRBJ2-6, the complete variable domain is DGGITQSPKYLFRKEGQNVTLSCEQNLNHDAMYWYRQDPGQGLRLIYYSQIVNDFQKGDIAEGYSVSREKKESFPLTVTSAQKNPTAFYLCASSTRQSSGANVLTFGAGSRLTVL.

The chain uses TRBV13 and TRBJ1-1; no definite D call. V lost 3 bases, J lost 7 bases, and 9 bases lay in between. Germline V gives CDR1 PRHDT, CDR2 FYEKMQ (reference sequence). The CDR3 runs to 12 residues. CDR3: CASSFPRGEAFF. The CDR3 DNA reads TGTGCCAGCAGCTTTCCTCGGGGTGAAGCTTTCTTT.

The V gene is TRBV24-1, the J gene TRBJ2-5, with TRBD2 matching 7 bases. The CDR3 has 17 residues. The V gene end was trimmed by 1 base and the J gene end by 3 bases; junction bases not matched to a gene: 10. Germline lookup yields CDR1 KGHDR and CDR2 SFDVKD. CDR3 nucleotide sequence: TGTGCCACCAGTGATTTTACAAGGGGCGGGGGTGAAGAGACCCAGTACTTC. Translating it yields CATSDFTRGGGEETQYF.

J is TRBJ2-3 and V is TRBV3-1 (or the pseudogene TRBV3-2), with 13 bases matching TRBD2. Trimming at V came to 4 bases and at J to 5 bases, leaving 3 bases not matched to a gene. The CDR3 runs to 15 residues. The germline gives CDR1 LGHDT, CDR2 YNNKEL (reference sequence). This CDR3 is CASSLRTSGGDTQYF. The DNA of the CDR3 is TGTGCCAGCAGCCTCCGGACTAGCGGGGGAGATACGCAGTATTTT.

This chain uses TRBV4-1 with TRBJ1-2; 7 bases agree with TRBD1. This CDR3 spans 21 amino acids. Germline CDR1 MGHRA, CDR2 YSYEKL. Trimming removed 1 base from V and 6 bases from J; junction bases left unmatched: 26. The chain's CDR3 is CASSQVFLRGPALHSWDGYTF. The DNA for the CDR3 is TGCGCCAGCAGCCAAGTTTTTCTGAGGGGGCCTGCACTTCATTCCTGGGATGGCTACACCTTC.